This T cell receptor beta chain was sequenced in a study of blood T cell repertoires in COVID-19 (dated by TCRdb to 2020 to 2022). For the wider study: Collaborator samples came from the United States, Italy and Spain and covered acute and convalescent phases of COVID-19. The repertoires were made available in a free public database intended to serve as a resource for research on the immune response to SARS-CoV-2. The prospective study material was composed of cDNA or gDNA derived from T cells, B-cell-depleted T cells, or PBMCs. Where HLA class I and class II types were available, the types were taken from metadata supplied by the sample provider, not from assay-based typing. The dataset comprised deeply sampled blood TCRbeta repertoires from subjects exposed to, actively infected with, or recovered from COVID-19. The samples were drawn from two sources: the first 160 participants of the ongoing ImmuneRACE study, and 1,000 to 1,500 subjects contributed by 6 global collaborators. A de-identified subject ID, COVID-19 status, age in years and sex were almost always included in the sample metadata. The research as a whole found: The amount of clinical and demographic metadata varied by source and participant and was provided uncurated.

Trimming removed 3 bases from V and 2 bases from J; the gene matches leave 7 bases unexplained. Taken from the germline V gene (reference sequence), the CDR1 and CDR2 loops are DFQATT and SNEGSKA. From the cysteine up to the phenylalanine, the CDR3 has a length of 15 residues. Only the CDR3 part of the read is kept: 45 bases, read in frame from the first base. TCRbeta CDR3 regions were amplified from genomic DNA by means of the immunoSEQ Assay, a bias-controlled multiplex PCR. The paper's processing steps were these. Within the assay, amplification of reference gene primers was used to estimate how many nucleated cells each sample contained. To quantify the absolute abundance of each unique TCRbeta CDR3 rearrangement, sequence reads were collapsed and filtered. Productive Simpson clonality was computed per sample as the square root of Simpson's diversity index over productive rearrangements. What TCRdb holds here is the immuneACCESS table cut down to in-frame rearrangements. Part of the clones is not present; checked against another copy, under half of the missing clones reflect an unresolved V gene, and the others are unexplained. Clone size and the V and J calls come from that table; the DNA yielded D and trimming. The sample records around 230,000 clones, roughly 80% of which are singletons. Of the sample, about 8% is held by the ten largest clones.

Whole blood was collected in K2EDTA tubes by collaborating institutions according to the institutions' own protocols. For TCRbeta analysis, collaborators shipped samples as frozen whole blood, isolated PBMCs, or DNA extracted from either of those sample types. Comment on this clone: Its cognate antigen has yet to be identified. No much larger clone is present one base from it, and per-base qualities are unavailable.

Recombination joined TRBV20-1 with TRBJ2-7; 10 bases in between match TRBD1. The sequenced sample consisted of peripheral blood. This receptor was identified in an elderly woman with acute or convalescent COVID-19. The CDR3 amino acid sequence is: CSASQGDRGTYEQYF. The DNA sequence is TGCAGTGCTAGTCAGGGGGACAGGGGAACCTACGAGCAGTACTTC.